Following are 12 T cell receptor beta chains from one sample sequenced in a study of T cells in narcolepsy. TCRdb keeps only in-frame clones here, not all; method: immunoSEQ multiplex PCR. Of some 30,000 clones listed, 70% to 90% were seen once; the top ten hold roughly 0.89%. Sequenced input: memory (CD45RA-) CD4+ T cells from blood. These receptors originate from a human donor in good health.

The genes are TRBV11-3 and TRBJ2-6, with TRBD1 matching 8 bases. V dropped 4 bases and J dropped 0; count of bases not matched to a gene: 8. CDR3 size: 18 residues. CDR1 and CDR2 (germline): SGHNT, YENEEA. CDR3 sequence (DNA): TGTGCCAGCAGCTCCTCCGGGACAGGTTACTCTGGGGCCAACGTCCTGACTTTC. This sequence encodes CASSSSGTGYSGANVLTF.

The chain uses TRBV9 and TRBJ1-2, with 8 positions matching TRBD1. There are 14 residues in the CDR3. Trimming removed 3 bases from V and 3 bases from J; junction bases left unmatched: 4. Germline V lookup: CDR1 SGDLS, CDR2 YYNGEE. The CDR3 nucleotides read TGTGCCAGCAGCGCCGGACAGGGTGACTATGGCTACACCTTC. This encodes CASSAGQGDYGYTF.

The chain carries TRBV15 and TRBJ1-5; TRBD1 aligns across 7 bases. There are 15 residues in the CDR3. J gave up 2 bases and V 4 bases, and 5 bases lay outside the gene matches. The germline V gene encodes CDR1 LNHNV and CDR2 YYDKDF (reference sequence). The CDR3: CATSIHTGGNQPQHF. The CDR3 coding sequence is TGTGCCACCAGCATCCATACAGGGGGCAATCAGCCCCAGCATTTT.

In its sample, this clone was seen a few times. This chain uses TRBV5-6 with TRBJ2-3; TRBD2 aligns across 7 bases. CDR3 size: 15 residues. Germline CDR1 SGHDT, CDR2 YYEEEE. Unmatched junction bases numbered 3, after V lost 2 bases and J lost 0 bases. CDR3 sequence reads: CASSFFGGSTDTQYF. The CDR3 bases are TGTGCCAGCAGCTTTTTCGGGGGGAGCACAGATACGCAGTATTTT.

As regards this clone: The junction does not match germline at one end; this may be a read error. The chain couples TRBV7-2 to TRBJ1-1, with D hard to call. The germline gives CDR1 SGHTA, CDR2 FQGNSA. The CDR3 length is 11 residues. The CDR3 spells CACSFHTEAFF. CDR3 nucleotides: TGTGCCTGCAGCTTTCACACTGAAGCTTTCTTT.

The rearrangement uses TRBV7-9 and TRBJ1-2, with unresolved D. The germline V gene has CDR1 SEHNR and CDR2 FQNEAQ (reference sequence). V shed 1 base and J shed 2 bases, with 11 bases lying between them. The CDR3 consists of 15 residues. The CDR3 nucleotides read TGTGCCAGCAGCTTAGAGACCTCCGGAAACTATGGCTACACCTTC. It is translated as CASSLETSGNYGYTF.

V and J are TRBV28 and TRBJ2-7; tentative D call: TRBD2 (5 bases). This CDR3 is 14 amino acids long. The V gene's germline CDR1 is MDHEN and CDR2 SYDVKM. V was pared by 7 bases and J by 0 bases, with 13 bases between. The CDR3 loop reads CASTSDGISYEQYF. The CDR3 DNA sequence: TGTGCCAGCACCTCGGACGGGATCTCCTACGAGCAGTACTTC.

This sequence joins TRBV18 and TRBJ2-5; 12 nucleotides line up with TRBD2. This CDR3 is 16 amino acids long. Germline CDR1 and CDR2: KGHSH and LQKENI. Germline trimming cut 6 bases from V and 4 bases from J; bases unmatched to any gene: 9. In DNA, the CDR3 is TGTGCCAGCTCGCCGCCTAGCGGGAGGGCGTCAGAGACCCAGTACTTC. This encodes CASSPPSGRASETQYF.

J is TRBJ1-2 and V is TRBV9; 10 nucleotides line up with TRBD1. V shed 3 bases and J 7 bases; nucleotides not matched to a gene: 6. CDR1 and CDR2 from the germline V gene are SGDLS and YYNGEE. This CDR3 has 14 residues. Here the CDR3 reads CASSGGQGFSGYTF. CDR3 sequence (DNA): TGTGCCAGCAGCGGGGGACAGGGGTTCAGTGGCTACACCTTC.

The chain couples TRBV30 to TRBJ2-3; D is uncertain. Trimming took off 0 bases at V and 2 bases at J, with 6 bases between the two ends. This CDR3 comprises 13 residues. Germline-derived CDR1 and CDR2 are GTSNPN and SVGIG (reference sequence). The CDR3 DNA follows: TGTGCCTGGAGTGTACTGAACACAGATACGCAGTATTTT. This gives the protein CAWSVLNTDTQYF.

This chain connects TRBV18 to TRBJ1-4, with unresolved D. The CDR3 contains 13 residues. From germline, CDR1 is KGHSH and CDR2 LQKENI. V lost 0 bases and J 11 bases, leaving 10 bases between the germline ends. CDR3 nucleotides: TGTGCCAGCTCACCACCTACGAGTGCGAAACTGTTTTTT. Protein: CASSPPTSAKLFF.

The rearrangement uses TRBV15 and TRBJ2-7; D remains unclear. Trimming pared 1 base from V and 1 base from J, leaving 5 bases between. Germline CDR1 reads LNHNV; CDR2 reads YYDKDF (reference sequence). CDR3 size: 13 residues. The CDR3 loop is CATSRGNSYEQYF. The DNA for the CDR3 is TGTGCCACCAGCAGAGGAAATTCCTACGAGCAGTACTTC.